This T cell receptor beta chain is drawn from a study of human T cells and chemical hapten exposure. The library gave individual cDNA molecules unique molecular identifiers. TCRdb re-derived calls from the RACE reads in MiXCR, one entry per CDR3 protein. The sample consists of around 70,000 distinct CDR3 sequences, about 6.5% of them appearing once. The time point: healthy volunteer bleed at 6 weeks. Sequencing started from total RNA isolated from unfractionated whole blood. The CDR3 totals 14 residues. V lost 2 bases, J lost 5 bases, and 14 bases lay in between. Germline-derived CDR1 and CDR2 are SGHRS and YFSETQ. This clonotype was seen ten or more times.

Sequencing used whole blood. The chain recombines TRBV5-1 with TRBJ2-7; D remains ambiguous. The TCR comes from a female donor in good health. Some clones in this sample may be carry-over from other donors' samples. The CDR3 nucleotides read TGCGCCAGCAGCTTATTTGGGGTAGACAACGAGCAGTACTTC. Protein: CASSLFGVDNEQYF.